These 30 T cell receptor beta chains originate from one sample sequenced in a study of blood T cell repertoires in COVID-19. Profiled with immunoSEQ multiplex PCR; TCRdb holds only in-frame clones, not every one. This table holds around 240,000 clones, about 86% found once. The sequenced material came from peripheral blood. These receptors originate from a woman in her twenties or thirties who had recovered from COVID-19.

This chain links TRBV18 with TRBJ2-7; TRBD1 matches at 8 bases. The CDR3 is 13 residues long. V dropped 5 bases and J dropped 4; count of bases not matched to a gene: 4. Germline V gene data show CDR1 as KGHSH and CDR2 as LQKENI. The CDR3 protein is CASSRTGFYEQYF. The CDR3 DNA sequence: TGTGCCAGCTCAAGGACAGGGTTTTACGAGCAGTACTTC.

V usage is TRBV19 and J usage is TRBJ2-7, with 8 nucleotides matching TRBD2. The CDR3 is made up of 16 amino acids. Germline loops: CDR1 LNHDA, CDR2 SQIVND (reference sequence). V shed 3 bases, J shed 6 bases, and the junction held 13 bases outside the gene matches. Written as DNA, the CDR3 is TGTGCCAGTAGTATCCAATCCGGGACTAGGCGAAGCGAGCAGTACTTC. Protein: CASSIQSGTRRSEQYF. The full variable domain, its missing parts supplied by reference TRBV19 and TRBJ2-7, is DGGITQSPKYLFRKEGQNVTLSCEQNLNHDAMYWYRQDPGQGLRLIYYSQIVNDFQKGDIAEGYSVSREKKESFPLTVTSAQKNPTAFYLCASSIQSGTRRSEQYFGPGTRLTVT.

This clone was seen a handful of times. The J gene is TRBJ2-5, the V gene TRBV6-6, with D possibly TRBD1 on 6 matching bases. The CDR3 runs to 13 residues. CDR1 MNHNY and CDR2 SVGAGI come from the germline V gene (reference sequence). The ends were cut back, 6 bases at V and 1 base at J, with 9 bases in the middle. This CDR3 reads CASRWTVQETQYF. The CDR3 DNA follows: TGTGCCAGCAGGTGGACAGTCCAAGAGACCCAGTACTTC.

The chain recombines TRBV2 with TRBJ1-3; 9 nucleotides line up with TRBD1. This CDR3 comprises 17 residues. Germline CDR1 is SNHLY and CDR2 is FYNNEI. The J segment lost 0 bases and the V segment lost 5 bases, leaving 8 bases of the junction unmatched. DNA of the CDR3: TGTGCCAGCAGTTTCGGGACAGGGACTAACTCTGGAAACACCATATATTTT. Translation: CASSFGTGTNSGNTIYF.

The rearrangement links TRBV30 to TRBJ1-3, with no clear D. Germline CDR1 reads GTSNPN; CDR2 reads SVGIG (reference sequence). Trimming stripped 1 base from V and 0 bases from J, with 10 bases between. The CDR3 is 15 amino acids. The CDR3 region is CAWSDVPYSGNTIYF. CDR3 coding DNA: TGTGCCTGGAGTGATGTTCCGTACTCTGGAAACACCATATATTTT.

The chain joins TRBV6-5 to TRBJ2-7; 9 nucleotides align to TRBD2. V lost 7 bases, J lost 6 bases, and 10 bases stayed unmatched. Germline lookup yields CDR1 MNHEY and CDR2 SVGAGI. The CDR3 sequence is 14 residues long. The chain's CDR3 is CASIPAGGGFEQYF. The CDR3 DNA reads as TGTGCCAGCATCCCAGCGGGGGGCGGGTTCGAGCAGTACTTC.

This clone was observed a few times. The chain has TRBV5-6 and TRBJ1-4; a weak D match, TRBD1 (5 bases). This CDR3 has 14 residues. CDR1 is SGHDT, CDR2 YYEEEE, per germline. V was pared by 1 base and J by 4 bases, with 8 bases between. The CDR3 here is CASSLRGINEKLFF. CDR3 DNA: TGTGCCAGCAGCTTGCGGGGGATTAATGAAAAACTGTTTTTT.

The chain joins TRBV5-1 to TRBJ2-1, with 11 bases fitting TRBD1. This CDR3 comprises 15 residues. Germline trimming cut 3 bases from V and 6 bases from J; bases unmatched to any gene: 5. From germline, CDR1 is SGHRS and CDR2 YFSETQ. CDR3 sequence (DNA): TGCGCCAGCAGCTGGACTGGGACAGGGGGCAATGAGCAGTTCTTC. The encoded protein is CASSWTGTGGNEQFF.

The V gene is TRBV6-5, the J gene TRBJ1-4, with TRBD1 as a possible D gene (5 bases). The CDR3 covers 15 residues. Trimming took 6 bases from V and 0 from J, leaving 11 bases between them. CDR1 and CDR2 (germline): MNHEY, SVGAGI. The CDR3 loop is CASSRAGATNEKLFF. Written as DNA, the CDR3 is TGTGCCAGCAGCAGGGCGGGGGCAACTAATGAAAAACTGTTTTTT.

The CDR3 region is CASSLQGSGELFF. The CDR3 nucleotides are TGTGCCAGCAGCTTACAGGGTTCCGGGGAGCTGTTTTTT. The chain joins TRBV11-3 to TRBJ2-2, with D possibly being TRBD1 (5 bases). The germline V gene has CDR1 SGHNT and CDR2 YENEEA. The CDR3 spans 13 residues. The V end was cut by 2 bases, the J end by 6 bases, with 7 bases between.

The gene calls are TRBV9 and TRBJ2-5; D not certain. Per the germline V gene, CDR1 is SGDLS and CDR2 is YYNGEE. The CDR3 consists of 16 residues. The V and J ends lost 3 bases and 0 bases respectively, with 15 bases between them. The CDR3 reads CASSASPLINQETQYF. The CDR3, as DNA: TGTGCCAGCAGCGCGAGCCCGCTGATAAACCAAGAGACCCAGTACTTC.

The chain links TRBV14 to TRBJ2-3; weak D call: TRBD2 (6 bases). Germline CDR1 and CDR2: SGHDN and FVKESK. V lost 6 bases and J 8 bases, leaving 15 bases between the germline ends. This CDR3 spans 13 amino acids. CDR3 DNA sequence: TGTGCCAGCAGGGGGAGCGGGTCGGGTACGCAGTATTTT. It codes for CASRGSGSGTQYF. Together with reference TRBV14 and TRBJ2-3, the CDR3 gives the full variable domain: EAGVTQFPSHSVIEKGQTVTLRCDPISGHDNLYWYRRVMGKEIKFLLHFVKESKQDESGMPNNRFLAERTGGTYSTLKVQPAELEDSGVYFCASRGSGSGTQYFGPGTRLTVL.

The chain couples TRBV19 to TRBJ1-5, with 9 nucleotides matching TRBD1. With 8 bases clipped from V and 4 bases from J, the junction kept 3 bases outside the gene matches. In germline, CDR1 is LNHDA, CDR2 SQIVND (reference sequence). The CDR3 has 13 residues. The CDR3 reads CASAGTGNQPQHF. The CDR3 bases are TGTGCCAGTGCCGGGACAGGGAATCAGCCCCAGCATTTT.

This CDR3 is CASSPLGDRGRLMTYEQYF. In DNA, the CDR3 is TGTGCCAGCTCACCACTAGGAGACAGGGGCCGTTTAATGACCTACGAGCAGTACTTC. This chain connects TRBV18 to TRBJ2-7, with 8 bases fitting TRBD1. V was pared by 1 base and J by 2 bases, with 16 bases of the junction left unmatched. The germline gives CDR1 KGHSH, CDR2 LQKENI. The CDR3 consists of 19 residues.

The rearrangement joins TRBV5-1 to TRBJ2-2; TRBD1 matches at 9 bases. The trim removed 4 bases at V and 7 bases at J, leaving 8 bases unmatched. Germline CDR1 reads SGHRS; CDR2 reads YFSETQ. This CDR3 is 15 amino acids long. CDR3 coding DNA: TGCGCCAGCAGCATCGGGACAGGGAAAAACGGGGAGCTGTTTTTT. Protein sequence: CASSIGTGKNGELFF.

This rearrangement joins TRBV2 to TRBJ2-1; D possibly corresponds to TRBD2 (6 bases). Germline V gives CDR1 SNHLY, CDR2 FYNNEI. The germline V and J ends were trimmed by 4 bases and 2 bases, with 15 bases remaining between them. This CDR3 contains 16 residues. CDR3 nucleotides: TGTGCCAGCAGTGTAATGACTAGAGGTCCCTACAATGAGCAGTTCTTC. The encoded protein is CASSVMTRGPYNEQFF.

This chain uses TRBV3-1 (or the pseudogene TRBV3-2) with TRBJ2-7; 13 bases match TRBD2. V lost 1 base and J lost 1; bases outside the gene matches: 4. This CDR3 comprises 17 residues. Germline V gene sequence: CDR1 LGHDT, CDR2 YNNKEL (reference sequence). CDR3 amino acids: CASSQVLGLAGSYEQYF. The CDR3 bases are TGTGCCAGCAGCCAAGTTCTGGGACTAGCGGGGTCCTACGAGCAGTACTTC.

In this sample, this clone turned up once. The gene calls are TRBV11-3 and TRBJ2-2; 8 bases match TRBD1. With V trimmed by 5 bases and J by 4 bases, 6 bases remained unmatched. Germline CDR1 SGHNT, CDR2 YENEEA. This CDR3 comprises 15 residues. The CDR3 sequence is CASSETGGLTGELFF. DNA of the CDR3: TGTGCCAGCAGCGAAACAGGGGGACTCACCGGGGAGCTGTTTTTT.

CDR3 in DNA: TGTGCCAGCACACGACAGGCTGCCTTCACCGGGGAGCTGTTTTTT. Residues: CASTRQAAFTGELFF. The V call is TRBV9, the J call TRBJ2-2; possibly TRBD1 for D (6 bases). Trimming stripped 6 bases from V and 4 bases from J, with 16 bases between. There are 15 residues in the CDR3. Per the germline V gene, CDR1 is SGDLS and CDR2 is YYNGEE. The full variable domain, rest sourced from reference TRBV9 and TRBJ2-2, is DSGVTQTPKHLITATGQRVTLRCSPRSGDLSVYWYQQSLDQGLQFLIQYYNGEERAKGNILERFSAQQFPDLHSELNLSSLELGDSALYFCASTRQAAFTGELFFGEGSRLTVL.

This chain joins TRBV30 and TRBJ1-6, with D uncertain. This CDR3 is built from 13 residues. V lost 6 bases, J lost 2 bases, and 8 bases lay in between. The germline V gene encodes CDR1 GTSNPN and CDR2 SVGIG (reference sequence). The CDR3 reads CACLGTYNSPLHF. CDR3 coding DNA: TGTGCCTGTCTCGGGACCTATAATTCACCCCTCCACTTT.

The table lists this clone with a count of one. The chain recombines TRBV2 with TRBJ1-1; 9 positions match TRBD1. V gave up 5 bases and J gave up 7 bases; unmatched junction bases: 8. Germline V CDR1 and CDR2: SNHLY, FYNNEI. The CDR3 runs 14 residues. The CDR3 bases are TGTGCCAGCAGTTTACAGGGGGCGAGGATTGAAGCTTTCTTT. This sequence encodes CASSLQGARIEAFF.

This clone came up a few times. The V call is TRBV5-1, the J call TRBJ1-1, with no clear D. Germline CDR1 and CDR2: SGHRS and YFSETQ. V dropped 0 bases and J dropped 2 bases, with 11 bases sitting between them. The CDR3 covers 15 residues. For the CDR3, the DNA is TGCGCCAGCAGCTTGGCCGAGGGAGGCAACACTGAAGCTTTCTTT. It codes for CASSLAEGGNTEAFF.

The gene calls are TRBV14 and TRBJ2-5; D is perhaps TRBD2 (6 bases). The germline V and J ends were trimmed by 0 bases and 4 bases, with 12 bases remaining between them. The CDR3 runs to 15 residues. Germline CDR1 reads SGHDN; CDR2 reads FVKESK. The CDR3 region has the DNA TGTGCCAGCAGCCAAGATTGGCAGGGAGGAGAGACCCAGTACTTC. Translation gives CASSQDWQGGETQYF. Full variable domain (remainder filled in from reference TRBV14 and TRBJ2-5): EAGVTQFPSHSVIEKGQTVTLRCDPISGHDNLYWYRRVMGKEIKFLLHFVKESKQDESGMPNNRFLAERTGGTYSTLKVQPAELEDSGVYFCASSQDWQGGETQYFGPGTRLLVL.

The chain combines TRBV3-1 (or the pseudogene TRBV3-2) with TRBJ2-7; D unclear. Germline loops: CDR1 LGHDT, CDR2 YNNKEL (reference sequence). The CDR3 sequence is 13 residues long. Trimming stripped 0 bases from V and 7 bases from J, with 10 bases between. This chain's CDR3 is CASSQDIGWEQYF. The CDR3 DNA follows: TGTGCCAGCAGCCAAGATATCGGGTGGGAGCAGTACTTC.

This clone was seen once. CDR3 region: CAWGYGGAYEQYF. The CDR3, as DNA: TGTGCCTGGGGATACGGGGGGGCCTACGAGCAGTACTTC. The chain links TRBV30 to TRBJ2-7; 8 bases align to TRBD2. The V gene end was trimmed by 5 bases and the J gene end by 2 bases; junction bases not matched to a gene: 5. From germline, CDR1 is GTSNPN and CDR2 SVGIG (reference sequence). The CDR3 contains 13 residues.

V is TRBV14 and J is TRBJ2-5; TRBD1 matches 7 bases. Germline trimming cut 3 bases from V and 5 bases from J; bases unmatched to any gene: 6. The CDR3 has 14 amino acids. Germline values: CDR1 SGHDN, CDR2 FVKESK. This chain's CDR3 is CASSQGQWMETQYF. The DNA of the CDR3 is TGTGCCAGCAGCCAGGGACAGTGGATGGAGACCCAGTACTTC.

V gene TRBV18 combines with J gene TRBJ2-3; TRBD1 matches at 11 bases. Losses at the gene ends were 4 bases for V and 2 bases for J; bases not matched to a gene: 8. In germline, CDR1 is KGHSH, CDR2 LQKENI. The CDR3 length is 17 residues. This CDR3 reads CASSLIPGQGVTDTQYF. The CDR3 DNA follows: TGTGCCAGCTCACTAATTCCGGGACAGGGGGTCACAGATACGCAGTATTTT.

This clone was counted once. This chain links TRBV3-1 (or the pseudogene TRBV3-2) with TRBJ1-6; TRBD1 agrees at 10 bases. Trimming took 1 base from V and 8 from J; bases not matched to a gene: 5. The CDR3 extends over 16 amino acids. The V gene's germline CDR1 is LGHDT and CDR2 YNNKEL (reference sequence). The chain's CDR3 is CASSQGTGQGYSPLHF. The CDR3 bases are TGTGCCAGCAGCCAAGGGACGGGACAGGGGTATTCACCCCTCCACTTT.

Only a few counts were recorded for this clone. The CDR3 DNA reads as TGTGCCAGCAGTTACGGGACAACTAGCTACACCTTC. Protein: CASSYGTTSYTF. The chain is built from TRBV6-2 or TRBV6-3 and TRBJ1-2, with D perhaps TRBD1 (6 bases). The germline V and J ends were trimmed by 2 bases and 9 bases, with 10 bases remaining between them. The CDR3 is 12 amino acids. CDR1 MNHEY and CDR2 SVGEGT come from the germline V gene.

In its sample, this clone was seen a few times. V usage is TRBV4-2 and J usage is TRBJ1-2, with D perhaps matching TRBD1 (5 bases). CDR1 is LGHNA and CDR2 is YNFKEQ in the germline V gene. V lost 2 bases and J 3 bases, leaving 13 bases between the germline ends. This CDR3 contains 15 residues. CDR3 region: CASSQKGADYYGYTF. The CDR3 DNA is TGTGCCAGCAGCCAAAAAGGGGCCGACTACTATGGCTACACCTTC.